The 5 T cell receptor beta chains in this list originate from one sample, sequenced in a study of beta chain features in type 1 diabetes. The authors reverse transcribed all of the isolated RNA, so sequencing captured expressed TCRB transcripts. Data came from immunoSEQ multiplex PCR; TCRdb stores just in-frame clones and leaves some out. Here the sample spans around 250,000 clones, 25% to 30% being singletons. Sequenced material: central memory CD4+ T cells from blood. The receptors originated from a man between 25 and 39 years old in good health.

This clone was detected only a few times. The gene calls are TRBV10-3 and TRBJ1-5; D is perhaps TRBD1 (6 bases). V was trimmed by 4 bases and J by 6 bases, leaving 13 bases between them. The CDR3 runs 14 residues. Germline CDR1 is ENHRY and CDR2 is SYGVKD. CDR3 sequence reads: CAISGGQIGQPQHF. In DNA, the CDR3 is TGTGCCATCAGTGGAGGACAGATCGGTCAGCCCCAGCATTTT.

This clone was seen more than once but under ten times. The V gene is TRBV2, the J gene TRBJ2-7, with D hard to call. CDR3 length equals 13 residues. CDR1 is SNHLY, CDR2 FYNNEI, per germline. The V and J ends lost 5 bases and 0 bases respectively, with 8 bases between them. In DNA form, the CDR3 reads TGTGCCAGCAGTCTACTGAGCTCCTACGAGCAGTACTTC. It translates to CASSLLSSYEQYF. The entire variable domain, with the rest obtained from reference TRBV2 and TRBJ2-7, is as follows: EPEVTQTPSHQVTQMGQEVILRCVPISNHLYFYWYRQILGQKVEFLVSFYNNEISEKSEIFDDQFSVERPDGSNFTLKIRSTKLEDSAMYFCASSLLSSYEQYFGPGTRLTVT.

A few counts support this clone. This chain joins TRBV7-2 and TRBJ2-5; TRBD2 agrees at 7 bases. Germline V gene sequence: CDR1 SGHTA, CDR2 FQGNSA. This CDR3 spans 15 amino acids. V trimming: 2 bases; J trimming: 3 bases; junction bases outside the gene matches: 6. CDR3 sequence: CASSLRGSFKETQYF. CDR3 nucleotides: TGTGCCAGCAGCTTACGCGGGAGTTTTAAAGAGACCCAGTACTTC. Full variable domain (remainder filled in from reference TRBV7-2 and TRBJ2-5): GAGVSQSPSNKVTEKGKDVELRCDPISGHTALYWYRQSLGQGLEFLIYFQGNSAPDKSGLPSDRFSAERTGGSVSTLTIQRTQQEDSAVYLCASSLRGSFKETQYFGPGTRLLVL.

V and J are TRBV5-1 and TRBJ2-4; tentatively, D is TRBD1 (6 bases). The V end lost 5 bases, the J end lost 8 bases, and 17 bases lay between the germline ends. The CDR3 covers 14 residues. Germline lookup yields CDR1 SGHRS and CDR2 YFSETQ. CDR3 nucleotides: TGCGCCAGCAGAGAAGGGCAGGGGCGAGACATTCAGTACTTC. Its protein product is CASREGQGRDIQYF. The complete variable domain, with remaining parts taken from reference TRBV5-1 and TRBJ2-4, reads KAGVTQTPRYLIKTRGQQVTLSCSPISGHRSVSWYQQTPGQGLQFLFEYFSETQRNKGNFPGRFSGRQFSNSRSEMNVSTLELGDSALYLCASREGQGRDIQYFGAGTRLSVL.

This clone was seen repeatedly, ten times or more. This specimen includes other DNA sequences encoding the same CDR3. The chain combines TRBV7-9 with TRBJ1-2; TRBD1 matches 9 bases. The CDR3 has 14 amino acids. CDR1 and CDR2 (germline): SEHNR, FQNEAQ (reference sequence). With V trimmed by 4 bases and J by 3 bases, 3 bases remained unmatched. CDR3: CASSSGQGDYGYTF. The CDR3 DNA is TGTGCCAGCAGCTCGGGACAGGGTGACTATGGCTACACCTTC.